There are a few counts of the clone carrying this T cell receptor beta chain. As to time point: inflamed ileum from the surgical specimen. Germline assignment: CDR1 MNHEY and CDR2 SVGAGI. This CDR3 spans 14 amino acids. V shed 2 bases and J 7 bases; nucleotides not matched to a gene: 2. TCRdb's table, derived via immunoSEQ multiplex PCR, lists solely in-frame clones and lacks some. The repertoire holds about 18,000 clones, with 76% as singletons. This sample was taken from a study of T cell repertoires in ileal Crohn's disease. This sequence originates from an adult with Crohn's disease. Sequenced sample: ileal tissue. The J gene is TRBJ1-6, the V gene TRBV6-5; 7 nucleotides align to TRBD1. CDR3 loop: CASSYGQENSPLHF. CDR3 DNA sequence: TGTGCCAGCAGTTACGGACAGGAAAATTCACCCCTCCACTTT.